This TCR beta chain is drawn from a study of blood T cells in healthy people across ages. The authors ran a second PCR of roughly 6 to 12 cycles using a sample-barcoded 5' primer and a J-beta primer mix. TCRdb recomputed calls from the 5' RACE reads with MiXCR, one row per CDR3 protein. The data show approximately 1.5 million distinct CDR3 sequences, approximately 42% seen once. Study conclusions and caveats: The study found TCR beta diversity correlated strongly with naive T cell percentage. Underestimates were what the diversity estimates from one million T cells were considered to be.

As concerns this clonotype: Its antigen remains unidentified.

There were healthy Caucasian individuals from Russia, aged about 6 to 95, serving as donors. Samples each yielded at least 5.5 micrograms of total RNA. CDR1 LGHDT and CDR2 YNNKEL come from the germline V gene (reference sequence). V dropped 4 bases and J dropped 8 bases, with 12 bases sitting between them. The CDR3 is 13 amino acids. Sequencing was performed on blood. The genes are TRBV3-1 and TRBJ2-1; D unresolved. This receptor was identified in a woman aged 18 to 35 in good health. This CDR3 reads CASSPILRDEQFF. As DNA, the CDR3 is TGTGCCAGCAGCCCCATCCTAAGGGATGAGCAGTTCTTC.